The T cell receptor beta chain under discussion was sequenced for a study of a mutant IDH1 vaccine in newly diagnosed glioma (dated by TCRdb to about 2021). As for the study more broadly: In the chemotherapy-containing groups, vaccination started alongside temozolomide cycles, whereas in patients who had radiotherapy alone it started 4-6 weeks after radiotherapy. The 32 treated patients were about 60% male and roughly 40% female, with a mean age of approximately 40 years. Before enrollment, patients had received standard therapy of radiotherapy alone, temozolomide alone, or radiochemotherapy with temozolomide; most received the combination. Visit V12 was the week-35 safety follow-up and visit V13 was the week-47 end of study. Peripheral blood was collected at six visits: V03 (baseline), V05, V07, V10, V12 and V13. Longitudinal TCRB deep sequencing was done for some 26 treated patients, wherever samples were available for exploratory analyses.

The sample's time point, from its label and the paper: week 47, end of study. Each vaccine dose was 300 ug of a 20-mer mutant IDH1 peptide in Montanide, given subcutaneously with topical imiquimod. Patients received eight vaccinations in weeks 1, 3, 5, 7, 11, 15, 19 and 23, corresponding to visits V03 through V10. Donors had newly diagnosed WHO grade 3 or 4 IDH1-mutant astrocytomas with loss of nuclear ATRX. The samples were drawn from NOA16, a multicentre, single-arm, open-label phase I trial in Germany that tested a mutant IDH1 peptide vaccine in humans for the first time. Genomic DNA for TCRB sequencing was isolated from EDTA blood with the DNeasy Blood and Tissue Kit. The CDR3 runs 14 amino acids, cysteine and phenylalanine included. Only the CDR3 DNA is retained, 42 bases long and in frame from the first base. From the germline V gene (reference sequence), CDR1 is MNHNY and CDR2 is SVGAGI. Trimming accounts for 5 bases at V and 7 bases at J, while the number of junction bases matched to no gene is 9.

The research as a whole found: Availability determined which PBMC samples were chosen for TCRB deep sequencing. Vaccine-induced immune responses across multiple MHC alleles were detected in 85% to 95% of patients. It was noted by the authors that analyses of patient blood samples could not be reproduced owing to sample limitations. No apparent relationship was observed between pseudoprogression and alterations in the top peripheral T cell clonotypes detected by TCRB sequencing.

This clone was seen once. Its antigen remains unidentified. No much larger clone is present one base from it, and per-base qualities are unavailable. Library generation was performed with the immunoSEQ multiplex PCR assay. Following the manufacturer's protocol, the hsTCRB Kit was used to amplify rearranged TCR beta chain sequences. An Illumina MiSeq was used to sequence the TCRB libraries. The authors processed their data as follows. Demultiplexing, trimming and gene mapping were performed with the kit vendor's proprietary platform. The immuneACCESS repertoire file appears here via TCRdb, limited to in-frame rearrangements. These files lack a portion of the clones; in checked studies, under half of the deficit traces to unresolved V genes, and the cause of the others is not known. Clonal size and the V and J genes are those of that table, whereas D and trimming came from the DNA. Present in this sample are around 50,000 clones, around 84% of which were seen just once. About 4.5% of the sample belongs to the ten largest clones.

The TCR originated in a woman between 25 and 40 years old with glioma. Some clones in this sample may be carry-over from other donors' samples. This specimen was PBMCs, taken from a glioma patient whose treatment included an IDH1 peptide vaccine. The receptor chain draws on TRBV6-6 and TRBJ2-7, with 9 bases in between that match TRBD1. The CDR3 corresponds to CASSRGQGPGEQYF. At the DNA level, the sequence is TGTGCCAGCAGTCGGGGACAGGGACCTGGGGAGCAGTACTTC.